This section outlines one TCR beta chain sequence together with its context. This sample was included in a study of blood T cell repertoires in COVID-19. Study as a whole: Researchers got acute and convalescent COVID-19 samples from the United States, Italy and Spain. Sources were T cells, B-cell-depleted T cells, or PBMCs; the material itself was cDNA or gDNA.

The CDR3 is 13 residues long. Trimming pared 1 base from V and 5 bases from J, leaving 8 bases between. Germline-derived CDR1 and CDR2 are SGHAT and FQNNGV. In the original workflow: Counts of nucleated cells, estimated from reference gene primer amplification, were obtained. Using immunoSEQ multiplex PCR, the repertoire was profiled, and TCRdb retains in-frame clones only, with some absent. The DNA gave D and trimming, while V, J and clone size come from that table. The data hold some 160,000 clones, with 76% observed a single time. The chain combines TRBV11-2 with TRBJ1-2; no reliable D call. This TCR was sampled from a man in his fifties or sixties with acute or convalescent COVID-19. Sequenced: peripheral blood. CDR3 sequence: CASSLVIGYGYTF. CDR3 bases: TGTGCCAGCAGCTTAGTTATCGGGTATGGCTACACCTTC.